These T cell receptor beta chains were read from a single sample in a study of T cell responses to AZD1222 COVID-19 vaccine. Profiling relied on immunoSEQ multiplex PCR, and the TCRdb table lists in-frame clones only, not all of them. The data show 95,000 to 150,000 clones, roughly nine tenths seen once. The sample in question was peripheral blood, obtained on day 0 of AZD1222 vaccination. The source is an adult in good health. Both conserved end residues are part of each CDR3. D genes are given only for firm matches. Clone size, where shown, is once, few, many, or a class for clones that have expanded.

cdr3_aa cdr3_nt d_call j_call clone_size v_call
CASKWGARGNQPQHF TGTGCCAGTAAGTGGGGCGCGAGGGGCAATCAGCCCCAGCATTTT - TRBJ1-5 - TRBV19
CASSFRGAVGGEQYF TGTGCCAGCAGTTTCCGGGGGGCAGTTGGGGGCGAGCAGTACTTC - TRBJ2-7 - TRBV6-5
CASSQGRQGTYEQYF TGCGCCAGCAGCCAAGGCCGACAGGGGACCTACGAGCAGTACTTC TRBD1 TRBJ2-7 - TRBV4-1
CASSEARTGGNQPQHF TGTGCCAGCAGTGAAGCGCGGACCGGCGGGAATCAGCCCCAGCATTTT - TRBJ1-5 - TRBV2
CASSRTYSNQPQHF TGTGCCAGCAGTCGAACTTATAGCAATCAGCCCCAGCATTTT - TRBJ1-5 once TRBV28
CASSLKAEIASGYTF TGTGCCAGCAGTTTAAAGGCAGAGATTGCCTCGGGCTACACCTTC - TRBJ1-2 few TRBV27
CASSKYRDRGANQPQHF TGTGCCAGTAGTAAATACCGGGACAGGGGAGCAAATCAGCCCCAGCATTTT TRBD1 TRBJ1-5 - TRBV19
CASSLALRDTPRDGQFF TGTGCCAGCAGCTTAGCGCTCCGGGACACTCCCCGCGATGGGCAGTTCTTC - TRBJ2-1 - TRBV7-9
CAWSHLGAANTEAFF TGTGCCTGGAGTCATCTCGGGGCAGCGAACACTGAAGCTTTCTTT - TRBJ1-1 - TRBV30
CAWGQGPYEQYF TGTGCCTGGGGACAGGGCCCGTACGAGCAGTACTTC TRBD1 TRBJ2-7 - TRBV30
CASSITGLTGEQFF TGTGCCAGCAGCATCACCGGGCTCACGGGGGAGCAGTTCTTC - TRBJ2-1 few TRBV13
CASSYGTWGNEQFF TGTGCCAGCAGTTACGGGACTTGGGGGAATGAGCAGTTCTTC - TRBJ2-1 - TRBV6-5
CASSSTLAGVKETQYF TGTGCCAGCAGCTCCACACTAGCGGGAGTAAAGGAGACCCAGTACTTC TRBD2 TRBJ2-5 - TRBV7-8
CASSHSPLNQPQHF TGTGCCAGCTCACACTCCCCACTCAATCAGCCCCAGCATTTT - TRBJ1-5 - TRBV18
CASSSRQSYNSPLHF TGTGCCAGCAGCTCGAGACAATCCTATAATTCACCCCTCCACTTT - TRBJ1-6 - TRBV6-5
CAISETGREPLHF TGTGCCATCAGCGAAACAGGGAGGGAACCCCTCCACTTT - TRBJ1-6 - TRBV10-3
CASSFGTGPYEQYF TGTGCCAGCAGTTTTGGGACAGGACCCTACGAGCAGTACTTC TRBD1 TRBJ2-7 - TRBV5-6
CASSRGRHNQPQHF TGTGCCAGTAGTAGGGGCAGGCACAATCAGCCCCAGCATTTT - TRBJ1-5 - TRBV19
CASSPGRGLENEQFF TGTGCCAGCTCACCAGGCAGGGGCCTTGAAAATGAGCAGTTCTTC - TRBJ2-1 - TRBV18
CASGATSDTQYF TGTGCCAGCGGGGCCACCTCAGATACGCAGTATTTT - TRBJ2-3 - TRBV6-1
CASSRNTNEQFF TGTGCCAGCAGTCGAAACACCAATGAGCAGTTCTTC - TRBJ2-1 - TRBV28
CASSYSGLGRTGELFF TGTGCCAGCAGTTACTCGGGACTAGGTCGGACCGGGGAGCTGTTTTTT TRBD2 TRBJ2-2 once TRBV6-5
CASGLGQGASGYTF TGTGCTAGTGGTTTGGGACAGGGGGCCAGTGGCTACACCTTC TRBD1 TRBJ1-2 few TRBV12-5
CASSRKGGVRGYTF TGTGCCAGCAGCCGAAAGGGCGGGGTGCGCGGCTACACCTTC - TRBJ1-2 - TRBV3-1/TRBV3-2
CASTSTGTGNTIYF TGTGCCAGCACCTCGACAGGGACTGGAAACACCATATATTTT TRBD1 TRBJ1-3 - TRBV6-5
CASSSGSRSYNEQFF TGTGCCAGTAGTAGCGGGAGTAGGAGCTACAATGAGCAGTTCTTC TRBD2 TRBJ2-1 - TRBV19